Below, 32 T cell receptor beta chains from the same sample are listed, as sequenced in a study of radiation and T cells in renal cell carcinoma. TCRdb keeps only in-frame clones here, not all; method: immunoSEQ multiplex PCR. The sample shows approximately 120,000 clones, around 83% of them seen only once. Specified time point: baseline pretreatment blood. Sample treatment: 15 Gy SBRT to primary tumor, nephrectomy 4 weeks later. The sequences come from blood, collected from a patient whose treatment included radiotherapy and nephrectomy. The receptor set was obtained from a woman aged 60-75 years with renal cell carcinoma.

This chain joins TRBV10-3 and TRBJ1-5; tentatively, D is TRBD1 (6 bases). V was clipped by 8 bases and J by 6 bases, with 17 bases between them. The germline V gene has CDR1 ENHRY and CDR2 SYGVKD. CDR3 length: 14 residues. CDR3 amino acids: CAIGGLGMRQPQHF. In DNA form, the CDR3 reads TGTGCCATCGGGGGGCTGGGGATGCGTCAGCCCCAGCATTTT.

This CDR3 is CASRVASGHAGANVLTF. Here the CDR3 DNA reads TGTGCCAGCAGGGTTGCTAGCGGCCATGCGGGGGCCAACGTCCTGACTTTC. V gene TRBV2 combines with J gene TRBJ2-6; TRBD2 agrees at 7 bases. The V gene's germline CDR1 is SNHLY and CDR2 FYNNEI. This CDR3 region has 17 residues. V lost 6 bases and J lost 4; bases outside the gene matches: 12.

The chain combines TRBV6-1 with TRBJ1-1, with D possibly matching TRBD1 (5 bases). Trimming stripped 7 bases from V and 7 bases from J, with 13 bases between. The CDR3 extends over 12 amino acids. Germline CDR1 is MNHNS and CDR2 is SASEGT. Here the CDR3 reads CASNPPGLEAFF. CDR3 bases: TGTGCCAGCAACCCGCCAGGGCTTGAAGCTTTCTTT.

The chain uses TRBV5-5 and TRBJ1-4, with 8 nucleotides matching TRBD1. Unmatched junction bases numbered 10, after V lost 4 bases and J lost 8 bases. CDR3 length: 15 residues. Per germline, CDR1 SGHKS and CDR2 YYEKEE (reference sequence). In DNA form, the CDR3 reads TGTGCCAGCAGCCTCCTGGGACAGGATCTAGAAAAACTGTTTTTT. Protein sequence: CASSLLGQDLEKLFF. Based on the CDR3 plus reference TRBV5-5 and TRBJ1-4, the full variable domain is DAGVTQSPTHLIKTRGQQVTLRCSPISGHKSVSWYQQVLGQGPQFIFQYYEKEERGRGNFPDRFSARQFPNYSSELNVNALLLGDSALYLCASSLLGQDLEKLFFGSGTQLSVL.

CDR3 in DNA: TGTGCCAGTAGTCGACTCCCGAGCTCCTACAATGAGCAGTTCTTC. This translates into CASSRLPSSYNEQFF. The V call is TRBV19, the J call TRBJ2-1; the D is unclear. Germline V gives CDR1 LNHDA, CDR2 SQIVND (reference sequence). The CDR3 is 15 residues long. V lost 5 bases, J lost 0 bases, and 11 bases lay in between.

The chain recombines TRBV6-1 with TRBJ2-2; TRBD2 is a possible D gene (5 bases). The germline V gene has CDR1 MNHNS and CDR2 SASEGT. This CDR3 region has 13 residues. The V and J ends lost 7 bases and 7 bases respectively, with 13 bases between them. CDR3 bases: TGTGCCAGCATTGCCCGCGGGTTCGGGGAGCTGTTTTTT. This translates into CASIARGFGELFF.

The gene calls are TRBV2 and TRBJ2-5, with 7 bases that match TRBD1. V dropped 10 bases and J dropped 9; count of bases not matched to a gene: 20. This CDR3 contains 15 residues. CDR1 SNHLY and CDR2 FYNNEI come from the germline V gene. In DNA, the CDR3 is TGTGCCAAGACACCGGGACAGCAAGACCTAGGGGCCCAGTACTTC. Amino acids: CAKTPGQQDLGAQYF.

The rearrangement uses TRBV18 and TRBJ2-7; no firm D call. The CDR3 length is 11 residues. The V end was cut by 4 bases, the J end by 1 base, with 2 bases between. Germline V CDR1 and CDR2: KGHSH, LQKENI. The CDR3 loop reads CASSRSYEQYF. CDR3 coding DNA: TGTGCCAGCTCACGGTCCTACGAGCAGTACTTC. Full variable domain (missing parts from reference TRBV18 and TRBJ2-7): NAGVMQNPRHLVRRRGQEARLRCSPMKGHSHVYWYRQLPEEGLKFMVYLQKENIIDESGMPKERFSAEFPKEGPSILRIQQVVRGDSAAYFCASSRSYEQYFGPGTRLTVT.

This chain joins TRBV5-1 and TRBJ1-3; tentative D call: TRBD1 (5 bases). This CDR3 contains 14 residues. V lost 4 bases, J lost 7 bases, and 15 bases lay in between. Germline assignment: CDR1 SGHRS and CDR2 YFSETQ. CDR3: CASSPGGGENTIYF. In DNA, the CDR3 is TGCGCCAGCAGCCCCGGTGGAGGGGAGAACACCATATATTTT.

This clone was observed at least ten times. This chain connects TRBV7-9 to TRBJ1-4; D remains unclear. This CDR3 has 15 residues. Germline-derived CDR1 and CDR2 are SEHNR and FQNEAQ (reference sequence). Deletions cut 5 bases from V and 4 bases from J, with 14 bases between. The CDR3 protein is CASSPRTGFNEKLFF. In nucleotides, the CDR3 is TGTGCCAGCAGCCCTAGAACCGGGTTTAATGAAAAACTGTTTTTT.

The rearrangement joins TRBV30 to TRBJ2-2; TRBD1 aligns across 10 bases. In germline, CDR1 is GTSNPN, CDR2 SVGIG (reference sequence). The CDR3 totals 16 residues. V dropped 0 bases and J dropped 6; count of bases not matched to a gene: 7. Here the CDR3 reads CAWSVSDRGFSGELFF. CDR3 nucleotides: TGTGCCTGGAGTGTTTCGGACAGGGGGTTTTCCGGGGAGCTGTTTTTT.

This clone has a handful of counts. This rearrangement joins TRBV7-9 to TRBJ1-6; D not certain. Trimming removed 1 base at V and 7 bases at J, with 8 bases between. Germline loops: CDR1 SEHNR, CDR2 FQNEAQ (reference sequence). The CDR3 runs 14 residues. CDR3 in DNA: TGTGCCAGCAGCTTAGAATTGTCCAATTCACCCCTCCACTTT. It yields the protein CASSLELSNSPLHF. The complete variable domain, with remaining parts taken from reference TRBV7-9 and TRBJ1-6, reads DTGVSQNPRHKITKRGQNVTFRCDPISEHNRLYWYRQTLGQGPEFLTYFQNEAQLEKSRLLSDRFSAERPKGSFSTLEIQRTEQGDSAMYLCASSLELSNSPLHFGNGTRLTVT.

The genes are TRBV18 and TRBJ1-2; possibly TRBD1 for D (5 bases). The length of the CDR3 is 15 residues. Germline V lookup: CDR1 KGHSH, CDR2 LQKENI. The V gene lost 3 bases and the J gene lost 0 bases, with 11 bases spanning the gap. CDR3 in amino acids: CASSPTRGANYGYTF. The CDR3 DNA sequence: TGTGCCAGCTCACCGACCCGAGGGGCTAACTATGGCTACACCTTC.

For this clone: Other DNA sequences in the sample encode the same CDR3. The chain links TRBV7-2 to TRBJ2-7, with D possibly TRBD2 on 6 matching bases. This CDR3 is built from 13 residues. The germline V gene has CDR1 SGHTA and CDR2 FQGNSA. The V end was cut by 4 bases, the J end by 7 bases, with 14 bases between. In nucleotides, the CDR3 is TGTGCCAGCAGCTCCCGGACCCGGGGGGAGCAGTACTTC. Its translation: CASSSRTRGEQYF.

This chain joins TRBV30 and TRBJ1-6; D is unresolved. V lost 2 bases, J lost 8 bases, and 13 bases lay in between. The CDR3 contains 14 residues. The V gene's germline CDR1 is GTSNPN and CDR2 SVGIG (reference sequence). The CDR3 bases are TGTGCCTGGAGTATAGGAGGGAGGGATTCACCCCTCCACTTT. Its translation: CAWSIGGRDSPLHF. The full variable domain, completed using reference TRBV30 and TRBJ1-6, is SQTIHQWPATLVQPVGSPLSLECTVEGTSNPNLYWYRQAAGRGLQLLFYSVGIGQISSEVPQNLSASRPQDRQFILSSKKLLLSDSGFYLCAWSIGGRDSPLHFGNGTRLTVT.

The chain links TRBV14 to TRBJ2-2; no clear D gene. The CDR3 is 16 amino acids. CDR1 and CDR2 (germline): SGHDN, FVKESK. Trimming pared 3 bases from V and 3 bases from J, leaving 14 bases between. As DNA, the CDR3 is TGTGCCAGCAGCCATCTCAGTTGGTACGACACCGGGGAGCTGTTTTTT. This encodes CASSHLSWYDTGELFF.

The V gene is TRBV11-3, the J gene TRBJ1-1, with D unclear. From germline, CDR1 is SGHNT and CDR2 YENEEA. Trimming left V 5 bases short and J 1 base short, with 8 bases between. This CDR3 spans 13 amino acids. CDR3: CASSLHWNTEAFF. The CDR3 DNA sequence: TGTGCCAGCAGCCTTCACTGGAACACTGAAGCTTTCTTT.

The chain carries TRBV2 and TRBJ2-6; D is undetermined. Germline V gene sequence: CDR1 SNHLY, CDR2 FYNNEI. This CDR3 has 17 residues. V was shortened by 4 bases and J by 4 bases, with 17 bases between the two germline ends. The CDR3, as DNA: TGTGCCAGCAGTGGCAGTTTCCCGTTAGGAGGGGCCAACGTCCTGACTTTC. It specifies CASSGSFPLGGANVLTF.

The genes are TRBV5-1 and TRBJ1-1, with 7 bases fitting TRBD1. J lost 8 bases, V lost 0 bases, and 7 bases had no gene match. The CDR3 is 14 amino acids. Germline lookup yields CDR1 SGHRS and CDR2 YFSETQ. The CDR3 is CASSLASGGVEAFF. The CDR3 bases are TGCGCCAGCAGCTTGGCGTCAGGGGGGGTGGAAGCTTTCTTT.

This clone has only a few counts. This rearrangement joins TRBV7-8 to TRBJ2-7; D is undetermined. Germline CDR1 reads SGHVS; CDR2 reads FQNEAQ. The V and J ends lost 1 base and 0 bases respectively, with 10 bases between them. The CDR3 has 15 amino acids. The chain's CDR3 is CASSLDLPSSYEQYF. In DNA form, the CDR3 reads TGTGCCAGCAGCTTAGACCTCCCGAGCTCCTACGAGCAGTACTTC.

The rearrangement uses TRBV4-2 and TRBJ1-1; D gene ambiguous. The V gene lost 1 base and the J gene lost 2 bases, with 11 bases spanning the gap. Germline CDR1 and CDR2: LGHNA and YNFKEQ. This CDR3 is built from 15 residues. The CDR3 sequence is CASSQGGGLNTEAFF. The CDR3, as DNA: TGTGCCAGCAGCCAAGGAGGCGGACTAAACACTGAAGCTTTCTTT.

The chain employs TRBV15 and TRBJ2-7, with a weak D call TRBD1 (5 bases). Germline V gene sequence: CDR1 LNHNV, CDR2 YYDKDF (reference sequence). V was cut by 1 base and J by 5 bases, with 12 bases left in between. The CDR3 has 14 residues. CDR3 sequence: CATSRVRVGDEQYF. DNA of the CDR3: TGTGCCACCAGCAGAGTCAGGGTAGGCGACGAGCAGTACTTC.

This clone has only one observation. The V and J genes are TRBV7-2 and TRBJ2-1; 16 bases line up with TRBD2. This CDR3 has 18 residues. Trimming removed 5 bases from V and 7 bases from J; junction bases left unmatched: 11. Germline V gene data show CDR1 as SGHTA and CDR2 as FQGNSA. CDR3 DNA sequence: TGTGCCAGCAGCACCGGGACTAGCGGGAGGGAGTTCGCGAATGAGCAGTTCTTC. Translated: CASSTGTSGREFANEQFF.

The rearrangement links TRBV9 to TRBJ1-6; tentative D call: TRBD1 (5 bases). Trimming pared 2 bases from V and 2 bases from J, leaving 11 bases between. The CDR3 totals 16 residues. From germline, CDR1 is SGDLS and CDR2 YYNGEE. Here the CDR3 reads CASSVQGRTYNSPLHF. The CDR3 DNA reads as TGTGCCAGCAGCGTGCAGGGAAGAACCTATAATTCACCCCTCCACTTT.

This clone was seen just once. The rearrangement joins TRBV7-2 to TRBJ2-2; 11 bases are shared with TRBD2. The germline V gene encodes CDR1 SGHTA and CDR2 FQGNSA. Losses at the gene ends were 5 bases for V and 6 bases for J; bases not matched to a gene: 2. The CDR3 covers 14 residues. DNA of the CDR3: TGTGCCAGCAGCCGGACTAGCGGGTCCGGGGAGCTGTTTTTT. Protein sequence: CASSRTSGSGELFF.

This chain links TRBV2 with TRBJ1-1, with unresolved D. CDR3 length equals 13 residues. V dropped 11 bases and J dropped 0 bases, with 13 bases sitting between them. Germline CDR1 reads SNHLY; CDR2 reads FYNNEI. This CDR3 is CASSTYMNTEAFF. DNA for the CDR3: TGTGCCTCCAGCACCTATATGAACACTGAAGCTTTCTTT.

The chain links TRBV29-1 to TRBJ2-3; 12 bases are shared with TRBD2. The CDR3 is 15 residues long. Trimming took 3 bases from V and 6 from J; bases not matched to a gene: 7. Germline V CDR1 and CDR2: SQVTM, ANQGSEA. The CDR3, as DNA: TGCAGCGTTGAGGCAACTAGCGGGAGGCAGGATACGCAGTATTTT. The encoded protein is CSVEATSGRQDTQYF.

This rearrangement joins TRBV2 to TRBJ2-5; 14 nucleotides match TRBD2. The germline V gene encodes CDR1 SNHLY and CDR2 FYNNEI. The CDR3 has 15 amino acids. V shed 4 bases and J 4 bases; nucleotides not matched to a gene: 2. CDR3 sequence reads: CASSATSGRGETQYF. DNA for the CDR3: TGTGCCAGCAGTGCGACTAGCGGGAGGGGAGAGACCCAGTACTTC.

The rearrangement links TRBV29-1 to TRBJ2-5, with 8 bases matching TRBD1. The germline V gene encodes CDR1 SQVTM and CDR2 ANQGSEA. The J segment lost 3 bases and the V segment lost 6 bases, leaving 9 bases of the junction unmatched. This CDR3 is 14 amino acids long. In DNA form, the CDR3 reads TGCAGCGTGGTGGACAGGGCTCGGAAAGAGACCCAGTACTTC. Translation: CSVVDRARKETQYF. Full variable domain (outside the CDR3, taken from reference TRBV29-1 and TRBJ2-5): SAVISQKPSRDICQRGTSLTIQCQVDSQVTMMFWYRQQPGQSLTLIATANQGSEATYESGFVIDKFPISRPNLTFSTLTVSNMSPEDSSIYLCSVVDRARKETQYFGPGTRLLVL.

CDR3 nucleotide sequence: TGTGCCAGTAGTGTTCCAGGACGGGTTGATGGCTACACCTTC. Translated: CASSVPGRVDGYTF. V is TRBV19 and J is TRBJ1-2; no firm D call. Trimming pared 5 bases from V and 6 bases from J, leaving 16 bases between. Per the germline V gene, CDR1 is LNHDA and CDR2 is SQIVND (reference sequence). The CDR3 loop spans 14 amino acids.

This clone came up once. The J gene is TRBJ1-6, the V gene TRBV5-6, with D tentatively TRBD1 (5 bases). This CDR3 has 13 amino acids. The V and J ends lost 0 bases and 15 bases respectively, with 13 bases between them. The germline V gene has CDR1 SGHDT and CDR2 YYEEEE. The CDR3: CASSLAAGHLLHF. The CDR3 DNA reads as TGTGCCAGCAGCTTGGCGGCAGGGCATCTCCTCCACTTT.

This chain joins TRBV9 and TRBJ2-1, with TRBD1 identical over 7 bases. The CDR3 is 15 amino acids. CDR1 and CDR2 from the germline V gene are SGDLS and YYNGEE. The junction had 4 bases not matched to a gene; V was cut back by 0 bases and J by 4 bases. CDR3 sequence reads: CASSVEGGEYNEQFF. The CDR3 bases are TGTGCCAGCAGCGTAGAAGGGGGCGAGTACAATGAGCAGTTCTTC.